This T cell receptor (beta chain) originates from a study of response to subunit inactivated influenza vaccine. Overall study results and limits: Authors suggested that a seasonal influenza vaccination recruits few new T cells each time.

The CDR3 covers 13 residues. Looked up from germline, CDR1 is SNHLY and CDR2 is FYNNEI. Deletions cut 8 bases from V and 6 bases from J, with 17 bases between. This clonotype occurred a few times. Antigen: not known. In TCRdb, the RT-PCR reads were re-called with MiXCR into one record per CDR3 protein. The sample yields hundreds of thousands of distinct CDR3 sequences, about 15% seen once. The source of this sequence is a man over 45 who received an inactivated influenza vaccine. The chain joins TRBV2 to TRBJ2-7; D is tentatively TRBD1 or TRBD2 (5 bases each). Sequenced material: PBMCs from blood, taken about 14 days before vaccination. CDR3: CASASQGAGEQYF. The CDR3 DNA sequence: TGTGCCAGCGCCAGCCAGGGTGCGGGCGAGCAGTACTTC.